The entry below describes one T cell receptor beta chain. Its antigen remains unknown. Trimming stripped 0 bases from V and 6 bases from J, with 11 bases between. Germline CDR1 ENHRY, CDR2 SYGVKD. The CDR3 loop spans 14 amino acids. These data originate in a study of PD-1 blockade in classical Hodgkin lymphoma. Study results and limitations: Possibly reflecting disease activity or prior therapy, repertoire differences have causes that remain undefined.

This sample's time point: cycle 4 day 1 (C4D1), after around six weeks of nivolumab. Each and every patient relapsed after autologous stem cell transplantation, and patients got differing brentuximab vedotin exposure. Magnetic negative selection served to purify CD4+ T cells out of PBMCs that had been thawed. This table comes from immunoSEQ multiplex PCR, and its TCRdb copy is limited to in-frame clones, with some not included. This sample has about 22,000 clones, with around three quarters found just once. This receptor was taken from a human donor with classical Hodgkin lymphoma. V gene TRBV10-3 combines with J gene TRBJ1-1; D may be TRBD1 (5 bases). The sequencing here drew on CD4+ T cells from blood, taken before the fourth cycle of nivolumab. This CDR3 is CAISESQGIAEAFF. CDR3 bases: TGTGCCATCAGTGAGTCGCAGGGTATTGCTGAAGCTTTCTTT.